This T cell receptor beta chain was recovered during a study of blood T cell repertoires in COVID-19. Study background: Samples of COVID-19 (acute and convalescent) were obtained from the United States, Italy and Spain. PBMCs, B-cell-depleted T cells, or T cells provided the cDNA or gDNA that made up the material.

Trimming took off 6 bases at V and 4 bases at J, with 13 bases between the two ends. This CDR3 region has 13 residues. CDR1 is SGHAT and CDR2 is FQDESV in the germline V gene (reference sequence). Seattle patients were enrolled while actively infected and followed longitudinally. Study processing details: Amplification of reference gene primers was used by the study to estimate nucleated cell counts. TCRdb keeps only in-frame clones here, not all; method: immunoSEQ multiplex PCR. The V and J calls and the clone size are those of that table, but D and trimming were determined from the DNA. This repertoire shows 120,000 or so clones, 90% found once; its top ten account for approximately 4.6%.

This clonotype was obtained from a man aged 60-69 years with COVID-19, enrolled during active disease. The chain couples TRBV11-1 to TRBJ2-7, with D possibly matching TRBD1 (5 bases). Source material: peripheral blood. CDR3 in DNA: TGTGCCAGCAGTGGAGACAGATTGTACGAGCAGTACTTC. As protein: CASSGDRLYEQYF.